This T cell receptor beta chain derives from a study of Ad26.COV2.S vaccination and SARS-CoV-2 variants. Study background: In the COV1001 trial, the donor was in the Ad26.COV2.S arm. General study points: While placebo recipients had lower spike-specific TCR breadth, vaccine recipients had more.

Points on this clone: What it binds is not known.

This CDR3 contains 14 residues. The V end lost 5 bases, the J end lost 8 bases, and 18 bases lay between the germline ends. Germline V gene lookup returns CDR1 SGHTA and CDR2 FQGNSA. Sequenced by immunoSEQ multiplex PCR; TCRdb stores in-frame clones only, minus some. Among around 400,000 clones listed, roughly four fifths were seen once. Described treatment: roughly 18 received Ad26.COV2.S at low or high dose, single or two shots; roughly five received placebo; per-sample allocation not given. The investigators took samples on day 63 after the first vaccine or placebo injection. The vaccine delivered Wuhan-strain SARS-CoV-2 spike through an Ad26 vector.

The sample consisted of peripheral blood, taken in a trial of Ad26.COV2.S vaccine versus placebo. This TCR was recovered from a person between 18 and 65 years old who received the Ad26.COV2.S COVID-19 vaccine or a placebo. The genes are TRBV7-2 and TRBJ1-2; the D gene is possibly TRBD1 (5 bases). This chain's CDR3 is CASSPGHAMAGYTF. Written as DNA, the CDR3 is TGTGCCAGCAGCCCCGGACACGCCATGGCCGGCTACACCTTC. The full variable domain, rest sourced from reference TRBV7-2 and TRBJ1-2, is GAGVSQSPSNKVTEKGKDVELRCDPISGHTALYWYRQSLGQGLEFLIYFQGNSAPDKSGLPSDRFSAERTGGSVSTLTIQRTQQEDSAVYLCASSPGHAMAGYTFGSGTRLTVV.